The present T cell receptor beta chain was sequenced within a study of early T cells in non-severe SARS-CoV-2 infection. On the study more broadly: The authors sequenced bulk RNA from unsorted whole blood, leaving chains unpaired.

This clonotype occurred a few times. Each single cDNA molecule received a unique molecular identifier. MiXCR, run by TCRdb on the 5' RACE reads, gives a single entry per CDR3 protein. The sample shows about 57,000 distinct CDR3 sequences, about 9.1% of them seen only once. The CDR3 runs to 13 residues. V lost 6 bases to trimming and J lost 3 bases, with 8 bases between them. Germline loops: CDR1 SNHLY, CDR2 FYNNEI. The source material was whole blood. The rearrangement links TRBV2 to TRBJ2-2; no clear D. This clonotype originated in an adult who was a healthcare worker with PCR-confirmed SARS-CoV-2 infection or an uninfected control (not recorded which). The CDR3 sequence is CASRDGYTGELFF. CDR3 DNA sequence: TGTGCCAGCAGGGACGGATACACCGGGGAGCTGTTTTTT.